Below, 14 T cell receptor beta chains from the same sample are listed, as sequenced in a study of siplizumab effects on memory and regulatory T cells. The method was immunoSEQ multiplex PCR; TCRdb's version includes in-frame clones alone and lacks a portion of them. The sample carries over 10,000 clones, 47% recorded once. For approximately 6 days at 37°C, the mixed lymphocyte reaction cells were kept in coculture. Antigens of these TCRs are unknown. The sequencing sample was made of CFSE-low (dividing) CD8+ T cells sorted from an allogeneic mixed lymphocyte reaction. Receptors originate from a human donor in good health; the cells came from an allogeneic mixed lymphocyte reaction. Some clones in this sample may be carry-over from other donors' samples.

V is TRBV15 and J is TRBJ2-1; TRBD1 is a possible D gene (5 bases). The CDR3 consists of 16 residues. Deletions cut 4 bases from V and 1 base from J, with 14 bases between. From germline, CDR1 is LNHNV and CDR2 YYDKDF (reference sequence). The CDR3 loop reads CATSTHLTASYNEQFF. The CDR3 DNA reads TGTGCCACCAGCACCCACCTGACAGCGTCCTACAATGAGCAGTTCTTC.

The chain recombines TRBV7-6 with TRBJ2-7; 7 nucleotides match TRBD1. The CDR3 is made up of 14 amino acids. Germline CDR1 reads SGHVS; CDR2 reads FNYEAQ. V lost 1 base and J lost 3; bases outside the gene matches: 3. The CDR3 sequence: CASSLGGQFYEQYF. DNA for the CDR3: TGTGCCAGCAGCTTAGGGGGACAGTTCTACGAGCAGTACTTC. The variable domain in full, with the rest retrieved from reference TRBV7-6 and TRBJ2-7, is GAGVSQSPRYKVTKRGQDVALRCDPISGHVSLYWYRQALGQGPEFLTYFNYEAQQDKSGLPNDRFSAERPEGSISTLTIQRTEQRDSAMYRCASSLGGQFYEQYFGPGTRLTVT.

The chain is built from TRBV30 and TRBJ2-7; weak D call: TRBD2 (5 bases). V was shortened by 5 bases and J by 3 bases, with 8 bases between the two germline ends. Germline V gives CDR1 GTSNPN, CDR2 SVGIG (reference sequence). CDR3 length: 11 residues. The CDR3 spells CAWLEGYEQYF. The CDR3 DNA sequence: TGTGCCTGGTTAGAGGGCTACGAGCAGTACTTC.

This CDR3 reads CASSLTSPGPTGELFF. DNA of the CDR3: TGTGCCAGCAGCTTAACAAGTCCGGGTCCCACCGGGGAGCTGTTTTTT. This chain joins TRBV7-6 and TRBJ2-2, with D unclear. Germline V CDR1 and CDR2: SGHVS, FNYEAQ. V dropped 2 bases and J dropped 4 bases, with 14 bases sitting between them. The CDR3 loop spans 16 amino acids.

V is TRBV7-6 and J is TRBJ2-7; 8 positions agree with TRBD2. The CDR3 is 15 residues long. The V gene's germline CDR1 is SGHVS and CDR2 FNYEAQ. Trimming cost V 3 bases and J 3 bases; bases outside gene matches: 7. The DNA for the CDR3 is TGTGCCAGCAGCTTGGGGGCTAGCGGGTTCTACGAGCAGTACTTC. Amino acids: CASSLGASGFYEQYF.

This sequence joins TRBV5-1 and TRBJ2-1, with 9 bases aligning to TRBD2. With 3 bases clipped from V and 2 bases from J, the junction kept 3 bases outside the gene matches. This CDR3 is built from 15 residues. Germline CDR1 reads SGHRS; CDR2 reads YFSETQ. CDR3 sequence (DNA): TGCGCCAGCAGCTCCCAGCGGGGGGCCTACAATGAGCAGTTCTTC. Translating gives CASSSQRGAYNEQFF.

J is TRBJ2-5 and V is TRBV11-2; D is possibly TRBD2 (7 bases). The CDR3 is 16 amino acids. Germline CDR1 and CDR2: SGHAT and FQNNGV. Trimming shortened V by 0 bases and J by 2 bases, and 13 bases separated the two germline ends. The CDR3 is CASSLDWGGPQETQYF. As DNA, the CDR3 is TGTGCCAGCAGCTTAGATTGGGGGGGCCCACAAGAGACCCAGTACTTC.

V gene TRBV6-6 combines with J gene TRBJ1-3, with 8 bases that match TRBD1. The germline V gene has CDR1 MNHNY and CDR2 SVGAGI (reference sequence). Unmatched junction bases numbered 5, after V lost 2 bases and J lost 2 bases. This CDR3 is built from 16 residues. The CDR3 region is CASSYQAGGPGNTIYF. The CDR3 coding sequence is TGTGCCAGCAGTTACCAGGCAGGGGGCCCTGGAAACACCATATATTTT.

The V gene is TRBV19, the J gene TRBJ2-1; 9 bases are a match to TRBD1. The CDR3 is 17 residues long. Per the germline V gene, CDR1 is LNHDA and CDR2 is SQIVND (reference sequence). The junction had 10 bases not matched to a gene; V was cut back by 2 bases and J by 5 bases. The CDR3 DNA follows: TGTGCCAGTAGTATATCTTACCGGGACAGGGTAAACAATGAGCAGTTCTTC. This encodes CASSISYRDRVNNEQFF.

This chain uses TRBV15 with TRBJ2-5; TRBD1 might be the D (6 bases). Per the germline V gene, CDR1 is LNHNV and CDR2 is YYDKDF (reference sequence). The length of the CDR3 is 15 residues. Trimming took off 3 bases at V and 0 bases at J, with 11 bases between the two ends. The DNA for the CDR3 is TGTGCCACCAGCAGCCCCCGGGACAACCAAGAGACCCAGTACTTC. It encodes CATSSPRDNQETQYF.

The V gene is TRBV6-5, the J gene TRBJ2-7; no clear D. Germline values: CDR1 MNHEY, CDR2 SVGAGI. V dropped 5 bases and J dropped 0 bases, with 8 bases sitting between them. There are 13 residues in the CDR3. Here the CDR3 reads CASSPEDSYEQYF. The CDR3 nucleotides read TGTGCCAGCAGTCCAGAGGACTCCTACGAGCAGTACTTC.

This rearrangement joins TRBV19 to TRBJ1-1; 8 bases are a match to TRBD1. Unmatched junction bases numbered 6, after V lost 5 bases and J lost 4 bases. There are 14 residues in the CDR3. Germline CDR1 is LNHDA and CDR2 is SQIVND (reference sequence). Written as DNA, the CDR3 is TGTGCCAGTAGTCCATGGACAGGGAGCACTGAAGCTTTCTTT. Protein product: CASSPWTGSTEAFF.

This clone is medium-sized (0.01 to 0.1%) by share. The CDR3 nucleotides read TGTGCCAGCAGCACAGGCTCAGGAAGCAATCAGCCCCAGCATTTT. Protein: CASSTGSGSNQPQHF. This chain links TRBV2 with TRBJ1-5; weak D call: TRBD1 (5 bases). The CDR3 totals 15 residues. V dropped 6 bases and J dropped 1 base, with 13 bases sitting between them. CDR1 is SNHLY and CDR2 is FYNNEI in the germline V gene.

This chain links TRBV27 with TRBJ2-1; D might be TRBD1 (6 bases). Germline CDR1 is MNHEY and CDR2 is SMNVEV (reference sequence). This CDR3 contains 12 residues. Trimming took off 3 bases at V and 7 bases at J, with 7 bases between the two ends. CDR3 residues: CASSFGTNEQFF. CDR3 coding DNA: TGTGCCAGCAGTTTCGGGACAAATGAGCAGTTCTTC.